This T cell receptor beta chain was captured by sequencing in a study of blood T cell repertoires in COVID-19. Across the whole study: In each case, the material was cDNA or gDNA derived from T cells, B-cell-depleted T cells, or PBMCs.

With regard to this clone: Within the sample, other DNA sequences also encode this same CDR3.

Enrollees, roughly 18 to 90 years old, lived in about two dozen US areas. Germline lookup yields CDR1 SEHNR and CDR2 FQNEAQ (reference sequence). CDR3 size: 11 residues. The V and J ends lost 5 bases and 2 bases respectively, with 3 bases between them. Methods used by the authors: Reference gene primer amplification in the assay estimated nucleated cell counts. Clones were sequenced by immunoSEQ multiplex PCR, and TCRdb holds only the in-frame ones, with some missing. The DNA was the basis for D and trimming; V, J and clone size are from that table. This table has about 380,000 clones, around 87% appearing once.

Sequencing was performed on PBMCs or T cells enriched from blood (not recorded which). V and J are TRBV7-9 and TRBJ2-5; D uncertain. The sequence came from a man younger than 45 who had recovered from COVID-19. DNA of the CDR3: TGTGCCAGCAGCCCGCAAGAGACCCAGTACTTC. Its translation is CASSPQETQYF.